Listed below are T cell receptor beta chains from one sample, sequenced in a study of vaccination effects on CD4 cells after COVID-19. Their specific antigens are unknown. Clones were sequenced by immunoSEQ multiplex PCR, and TCRdb holds only the in-frame ones, with some missing. The sample includes approximately 46,000 clones, approximately 74% of them seen just once. The sample consisted of CD4+ T cells from PBMCs cultured without peptide, taken before COVID-19 vaccination. The receptors originated from a human donor who had a prior SARS-CoV-2 infection. CDR3s include the opening cysteine and the closing phenylalanine or tryptophan. D genes are given only for firm matches. Clone size is given for some rows only: seen once, a few or many times, or a class if the clone is expanded.

V gene	J gene	clone size	D gene	CDR3 protein	CDR3 DNA
TRBV9	TRBJ1-4	NA	TRBD1	CASSTQGLPGGEKLFF	TGTGCCAGCAGCACACAGGGTTTACCAGGGGGTGAAAAACTGTTTTTT
TRBV4-3	TRBJ1-2	NA	NA	CASSQDLGLWGHTF	TGCGCCAGCAGCCAAGATCTAGGTCTATGGGGACACACCTTC
TRBV7-3	TRBJ1-1	NA	NA	CASSLSSGADSTEAFF	TGTGCCAGCAGCTTATCCTCGGGGGCAGATAGCACTGAAGCTTTCTTT
TRBV5-1	TRBJ2-1	NA	TRBD2	CASSLYSGNDEQFF	TGCGCCAGCAGCTTGTATAGCGGGAACGATGAGCAGTTCTTC
TRBV30	TRBJ1-1	NA	NA	CAWSPIWGGARDTEAFF	TGTGCCTGGAGTCCTATTTGGGGGGGGGCGCGGGACACTGAAGCTTTCTTT
TRBV12-3/TRBV12-4	TRBJ2-1	NA	NA	CASSKGRYNEQFF	TGTGCCAGCAGTAAGGGAAGGTACAATGAGCAGTTCTTC
TRBV15	TRBJ1-2	once	TRBD1	CATSRAGGGGYTF	TGTGCCACCAGCAGAGCAGGGGGCGGTGGCTACACCTTC
TRBV18	TRBJ1-2	NA	NA	CASSPSRIGYGYTF	TGTGCCAGCTCACCCTCAAGAATCGGCTATGGCTACACCTTC
TRBV4-1	TRBJ1-2	NA	NA	CASSRLGGVTGYTF	TGCGCCAGCAGCCGGCTCGGGGGCGTAACTGGCTACACCTTC
TRBV30	TRBJ2-3	NA	NA	CASDGSHTDTQYF	TGTGCCTCGGATGGTAGTCACACAGATACGCAGTATTTT
TRBV21-1	TRBJ2-5	NA	NA	CASSKDLPRGETQYF	TGTGCCAGCAGCAAAGATCTTCCCAGGGGGGAGACCCAGTACTTC
TRBV3-1/TRBV3-2	TRBJ2-7	NA	TRBD1	CASSQGWTGGVSYEQYF	TGTGCCAGCAGCCAAGGCTGGACAGGGGGAGTCTCCTACGAGCAGTACTTC
TRBV7-9	TRBJ2-5	NA	NA	CASSLAETQYF	TGTGCCAGCAGCTTAGCAGAGACCCAGTACTTC